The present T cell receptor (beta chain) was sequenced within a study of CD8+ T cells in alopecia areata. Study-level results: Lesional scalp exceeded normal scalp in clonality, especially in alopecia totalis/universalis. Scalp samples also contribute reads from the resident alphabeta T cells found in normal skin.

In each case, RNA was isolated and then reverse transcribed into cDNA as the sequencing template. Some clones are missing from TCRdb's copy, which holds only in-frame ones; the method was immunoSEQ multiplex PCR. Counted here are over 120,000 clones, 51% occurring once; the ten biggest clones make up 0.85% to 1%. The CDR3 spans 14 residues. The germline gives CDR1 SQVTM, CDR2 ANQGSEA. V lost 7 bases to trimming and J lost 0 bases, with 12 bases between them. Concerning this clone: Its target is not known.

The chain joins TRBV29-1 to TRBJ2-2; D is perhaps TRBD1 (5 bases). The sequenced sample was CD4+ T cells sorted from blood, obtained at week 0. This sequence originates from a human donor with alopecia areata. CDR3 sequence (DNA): TGCAGCGCCTTGGACATTCCGAACACCGGGGAGCTGTTTTTT. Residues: CSALDIPNTGELFF.